The rows below give T cell receptor beta chains drawn from one sample of a study of Ad26.COV2.S vaccination and SARS-CoV-2 variants. TCRdb keeps only in-frame clones here, not all; method: immunoSEQ multiplex PCR. The sample records approximately 340,000 clones, under 95% being singletons. The starting material was peripheral blood, obtained after recovery from COVID-19. These receptors were obtained from a human donor who had recovered from COVID-19. The conserved cysteine and the conserved F or W are not part of the CDR3 here. Fields, in order: V gene, clone size, CDR3 protein. Clone size is shown for a subset of rows, as once, few, many or a class of expanded clone.

v_call: TRBV7-9; clone_size: -; cdr3_aa: ASSLGTSGAIQETQY
v_call: TRBV5-4; clone_size: -; cdr3_aa: ASSSGETQY
v_call: TRBV5-1; clone_size: once; cdr3_aa: ASREDRGEQY
v_call: TRBV6-5; clone_size: -; cdr3_aa: ASREPGGGGGGYT
v_call: TRBV2; clone_size: -; cdr3_aa: ASRQTGGLETQY
v_call: TRBV27; clone_size: -; cdr3_aa: ASSGPREGNQPQH
v_call: TRBV10-2; clone_size: -; cdr3_aa: ASSDRQGSQPQH
v_call: TRBV7-9; clone_size: -; cdr3_aa: ASSLAGAVDYGYT
v_call: TRBV13; clone_size: -; cdr3_aa: ASSEGDTQY
v_call: TRBV7-9; clone_size: -; cdr3_aa: ASSVVADRQGPNEQF
v_call: TRBV3-1/TRBV3-2; clone_size: -; cdr3_aa: ASSLHETQY
v_call: TRBV12-3/TRBV12-4; clone_size: few; cdr3_aa: ASSSGDLPQH
v_call: TRBV28; clone_size: -; cdr3_aa: ASSFTGIGTQPQH
v_call: TRBV9; clone_size: -; cdr3_aa: ASSVVVGATEQF
v_call: TRBV29-1; clone_size: -; cdr3_aa: SVGGDLGFNEQF
v_call: TRBV15; clone_size: -; cdr3_aa: ATSLQGYEAF
v_call: TRBV5-4; clone_size: -; cdr3_aa: ASSSGTRGGETQY
v_call: TRBV29-1; clone_size: once; cdr3_aa: SVEEISTGEQY
v_call: TRBV5-1; clone_size: -; cdr3_aa: ASSPGGAGSNQPQH
v_call: TRBV6-5; clone_size: -; cdr3_aa: ASSYGRADMYVQY
v_call: TRBV9; clone_size: -; cdr3_aa: ASSVGSSYNSPLH
v_call: TRBV4-2; clone_size: -; cdr3_aa: ASSQDRPITEAF
v_call: TRBV7-2; clone_size: -; cdr3_aa: ASSLVRHSNEQF
v_call: TRBV6-5; clone_size: -; cdr3_aa: ASSYGVSGANVLT